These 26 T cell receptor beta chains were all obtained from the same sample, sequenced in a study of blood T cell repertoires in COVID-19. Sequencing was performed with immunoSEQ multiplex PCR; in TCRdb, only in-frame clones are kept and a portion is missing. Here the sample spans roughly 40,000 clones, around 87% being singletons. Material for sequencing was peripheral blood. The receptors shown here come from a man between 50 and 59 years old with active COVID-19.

The CDR3 nucleotides are TGTGCCAGCAGCTTAACCACAGGACCCTACAATGAGCAGTTCTTC. Its protein product is CASSLTTGPYNEQFF. The chain is built from TRBV7-3 and TRBJ2-1; D possibly corresponds to TRBD1 (5 bases). The CDR3 loop spans 15 amino acids. Per germline, CDR1 SGHTA and CDR2 FQGTGA. V lost 0 bases, J lost 2 bases, and 8 bases lay in between.

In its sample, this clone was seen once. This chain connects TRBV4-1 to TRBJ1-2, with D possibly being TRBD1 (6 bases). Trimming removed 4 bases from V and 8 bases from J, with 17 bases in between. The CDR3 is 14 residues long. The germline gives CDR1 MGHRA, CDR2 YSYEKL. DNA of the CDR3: TGCGCCAGCAGCCGCCAACCGGCAGGGGAGGGCTACACCTTC. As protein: CASSRQPAGEGYTF.

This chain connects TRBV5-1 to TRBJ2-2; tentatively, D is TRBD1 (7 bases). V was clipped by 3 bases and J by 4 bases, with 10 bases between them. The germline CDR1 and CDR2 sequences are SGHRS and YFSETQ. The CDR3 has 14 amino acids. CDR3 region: CASSYQGGTGELFF. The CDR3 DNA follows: TGCGCCAGCAGCTATCAGGGGGGCACCGGGGAGCTGTTTTTT.

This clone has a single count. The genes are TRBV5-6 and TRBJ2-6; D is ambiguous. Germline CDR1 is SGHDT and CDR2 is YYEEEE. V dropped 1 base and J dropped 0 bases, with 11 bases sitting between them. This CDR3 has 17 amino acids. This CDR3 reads CASSLLLDFSGANVLTF. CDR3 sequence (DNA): TGTGCCAGCAGCTTGTTACTCGATTTCTCTGGGGCCAACGTCCTGACTTTC. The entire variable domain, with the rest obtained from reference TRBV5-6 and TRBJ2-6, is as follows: DAGVTQSPTHLIKTRGQQVTLRCSPKSGHDTVSWYQQALGQGPQFIFQYYEEEERQRGNFPDRFSGHQFPNYSSELNVNALLLGDSALYLCASSLLLDFSGANVLTFGAGSRLTVL.

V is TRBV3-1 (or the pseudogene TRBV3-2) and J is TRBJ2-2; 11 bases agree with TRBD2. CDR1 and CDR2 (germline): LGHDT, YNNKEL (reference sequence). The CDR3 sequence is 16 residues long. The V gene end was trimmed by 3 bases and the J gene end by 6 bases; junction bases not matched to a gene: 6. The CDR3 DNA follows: TGTGCCAGCAGCCATCTTAGCGGGGGGGCCTCCGGGGAGCTGTTTTTT. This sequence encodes CASSHLSGGASGELFF.

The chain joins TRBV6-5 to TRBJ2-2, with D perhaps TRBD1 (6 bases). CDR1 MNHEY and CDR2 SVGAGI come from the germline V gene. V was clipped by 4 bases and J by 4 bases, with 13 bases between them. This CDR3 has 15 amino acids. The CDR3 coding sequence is TGTGCCAGCAGTTCTGGACAGTTACTCACCGGGGAGCTGTTTTTT. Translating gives CASSSGQLLTGELFF.

Here the CDR3 DNA reads TGTGCCAGCAGTTCGACAGGGGGCGAGGGCTACACCTTC. Its protein product is CASSSTGGEGYTF. The chain employs TRBV27 and TRBJ1-2, with TRBD1 identical over 10 bases. V shed 4 bases, J shed 8 bases, and the junction held 4 bases outside the gene matches. The CDR3 sequence is 13 residues long. Per germline, CDR1 MNHEY and CDR2 SMNVEV (reference sequence).

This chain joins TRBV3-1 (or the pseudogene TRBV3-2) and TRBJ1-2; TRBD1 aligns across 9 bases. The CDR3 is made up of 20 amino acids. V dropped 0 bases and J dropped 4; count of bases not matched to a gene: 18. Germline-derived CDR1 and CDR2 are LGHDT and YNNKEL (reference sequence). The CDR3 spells CASSQDTLRQGEGKSYGYTF. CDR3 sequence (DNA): TGTGCCAGCAGCCAAGATACCTTAAGACAGGGGGAAGGGAAGAGCTATGGCTACACCTTC.

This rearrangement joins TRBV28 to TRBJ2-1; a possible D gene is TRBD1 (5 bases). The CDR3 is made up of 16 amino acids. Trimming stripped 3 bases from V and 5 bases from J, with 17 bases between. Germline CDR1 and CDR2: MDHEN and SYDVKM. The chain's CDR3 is CASSFLEQAGDNEQFF. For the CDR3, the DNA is TGTGCCAGCAGTTTTCTAGAACAGGCTGGGGACAATGAGCAGTTCTTC.

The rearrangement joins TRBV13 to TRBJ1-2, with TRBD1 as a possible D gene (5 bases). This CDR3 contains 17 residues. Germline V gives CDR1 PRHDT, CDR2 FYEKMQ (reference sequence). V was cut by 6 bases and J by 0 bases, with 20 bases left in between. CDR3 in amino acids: CASRPAGRGRTNYGYTF. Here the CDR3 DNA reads TGTGCCAGCAGACCCGCGGGGAGGGGCCGCACTAACTATGGCTACACCTTC. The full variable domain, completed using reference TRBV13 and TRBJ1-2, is AAGVIQSPRHLIKEKRETATLKCYPIPRHDTVYWYQQGPGQDPQFLISFYEKMQSDKGSIPDRFSAQQFSDYHSELNMSSLELGDSALYFCASRPAGRGRTNYGYTFGSGTRLTVV.

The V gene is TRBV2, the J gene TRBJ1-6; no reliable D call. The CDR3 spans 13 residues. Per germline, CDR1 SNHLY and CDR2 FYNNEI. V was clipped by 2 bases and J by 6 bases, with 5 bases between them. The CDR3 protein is CASSERVNSPLHF. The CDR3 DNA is TGTGCCAGCAGTGAAAGAGTTAATTCACCCCTCCACTTT.

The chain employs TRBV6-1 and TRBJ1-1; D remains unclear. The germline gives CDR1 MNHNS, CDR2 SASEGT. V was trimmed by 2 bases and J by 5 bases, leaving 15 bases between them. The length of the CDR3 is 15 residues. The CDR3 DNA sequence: TGTGCCAGCAGTGAACGGGGTGAGGGCAGGACTGAAGCTTTCTTT. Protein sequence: CASSERGEGRTEAFF.

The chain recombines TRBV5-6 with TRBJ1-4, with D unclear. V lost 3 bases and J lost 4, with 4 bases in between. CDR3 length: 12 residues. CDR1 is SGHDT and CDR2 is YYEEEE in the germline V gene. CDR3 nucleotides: TGTGCCAGCAGCTCGTTTAATGAAAAACTGTTTTTT. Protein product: CASSSFNEKLFF.

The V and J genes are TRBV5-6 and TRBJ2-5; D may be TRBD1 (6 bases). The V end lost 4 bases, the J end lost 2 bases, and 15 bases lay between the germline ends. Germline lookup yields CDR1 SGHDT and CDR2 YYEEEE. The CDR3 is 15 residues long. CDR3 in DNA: TGTGCCAGCAGCCCCCGGGGCAGGGGTCAAGAGACCCAGTACTTC. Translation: CASSPRGRGQETQYF.

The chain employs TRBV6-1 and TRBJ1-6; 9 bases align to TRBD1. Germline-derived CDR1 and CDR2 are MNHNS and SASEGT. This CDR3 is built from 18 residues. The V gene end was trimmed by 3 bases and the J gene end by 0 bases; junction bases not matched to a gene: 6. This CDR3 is CASSEGTGLSSYNSPLHF. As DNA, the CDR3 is TGTGCCAGCAGTGAGGGGACAGGGCTTAGCTCCTATAATTCACCCCTCCACTTT.

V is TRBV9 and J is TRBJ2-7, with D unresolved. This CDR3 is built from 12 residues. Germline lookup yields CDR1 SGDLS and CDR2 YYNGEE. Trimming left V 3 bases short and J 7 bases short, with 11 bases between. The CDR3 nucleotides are TGTGCCAGCAGCGCTGGGCTCTCAGAGCAGTACTTC. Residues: CASSAGLSEQYF.

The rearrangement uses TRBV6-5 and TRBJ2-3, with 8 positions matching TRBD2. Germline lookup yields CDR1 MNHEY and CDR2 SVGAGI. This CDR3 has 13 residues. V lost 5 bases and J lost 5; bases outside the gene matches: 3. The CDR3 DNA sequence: TGTGCCAGCAGTCACCGGGAGGGAGATACGCAGTATTTT. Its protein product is CASSHREGDTQYF.

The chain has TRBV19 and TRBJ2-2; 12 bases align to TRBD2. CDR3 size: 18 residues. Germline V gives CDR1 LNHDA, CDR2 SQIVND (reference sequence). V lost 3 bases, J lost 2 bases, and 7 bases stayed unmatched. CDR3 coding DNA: TGTGCCAGTAGTATGGTCCTAGCGGGGGGGCCTAACACCGGGGAGCTGTTTTTT. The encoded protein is CASSMVLAGGPNTGELFF.

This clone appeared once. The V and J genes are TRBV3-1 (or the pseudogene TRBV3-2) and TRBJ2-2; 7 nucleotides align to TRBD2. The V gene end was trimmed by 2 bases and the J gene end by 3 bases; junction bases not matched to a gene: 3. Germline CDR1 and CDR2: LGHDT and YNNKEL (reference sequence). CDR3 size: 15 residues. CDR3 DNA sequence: TGTGCCAGCAGCCAAAAGCGGGGCCACACCGGGGAGCTGTTTTTT. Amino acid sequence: CASSQKRGHTGELFF.

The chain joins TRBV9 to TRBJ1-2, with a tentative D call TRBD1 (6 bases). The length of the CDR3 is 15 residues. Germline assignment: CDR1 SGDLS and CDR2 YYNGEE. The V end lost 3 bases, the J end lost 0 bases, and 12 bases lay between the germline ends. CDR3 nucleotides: TGTGCCAGCAGCGACTCCAGGGGAGCTAACTATGGCTACACCTTC. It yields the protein CASSDSRGANYGYTF.

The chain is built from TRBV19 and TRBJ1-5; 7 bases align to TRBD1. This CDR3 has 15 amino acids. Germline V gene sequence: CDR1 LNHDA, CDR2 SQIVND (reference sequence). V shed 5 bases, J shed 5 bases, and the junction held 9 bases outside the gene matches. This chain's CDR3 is CASSLYRGADQPQHF. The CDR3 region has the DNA TGTGCCAGTAGTCTATACAGGGGAGCGGATCAGCCCCAGCATTTT. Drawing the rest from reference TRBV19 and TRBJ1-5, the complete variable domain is DGGITQSPKYLFRKEGQNVTLSCEQNLNHDAMYWYRQDPGQGLRLIYYSQIVNDFQKGDIAEGYSVSREKKESFPLTVTSAQKNPTAFYLCASSLYRGADQPQHFGDGTRLSIL.

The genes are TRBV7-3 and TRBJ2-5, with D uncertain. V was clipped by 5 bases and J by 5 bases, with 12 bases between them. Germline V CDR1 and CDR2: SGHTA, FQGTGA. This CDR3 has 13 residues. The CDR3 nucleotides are TGTGCCAGCAGCCTAGAGGCTTTGGAGACCCAGTACTTC. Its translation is CASSLEALETQYF.

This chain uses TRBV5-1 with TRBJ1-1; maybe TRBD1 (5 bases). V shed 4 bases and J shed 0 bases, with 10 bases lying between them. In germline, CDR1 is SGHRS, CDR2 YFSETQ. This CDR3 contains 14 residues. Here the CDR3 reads CASSPDRLNTEAFF. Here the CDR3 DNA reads TGCGCCAGCAGCCCAGACAGATTGAACACTGAAGCTTTCTTT.

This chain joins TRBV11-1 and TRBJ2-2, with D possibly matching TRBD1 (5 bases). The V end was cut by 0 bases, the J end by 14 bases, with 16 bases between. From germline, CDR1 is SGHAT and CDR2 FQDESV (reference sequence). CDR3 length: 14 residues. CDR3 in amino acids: CASSLALRQGGLFF. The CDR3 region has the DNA TGTGCCAGCAGCTTAGCCCTCCGCCAGGGTGGCCTGTTTTTT.

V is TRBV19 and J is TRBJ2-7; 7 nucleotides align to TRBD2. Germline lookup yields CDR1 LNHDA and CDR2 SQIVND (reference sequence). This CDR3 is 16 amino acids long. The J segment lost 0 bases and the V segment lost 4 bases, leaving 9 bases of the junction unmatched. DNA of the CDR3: TGTGCCAGTAGTACTATGACTAGCCGGAGCTCCTACGAGCAGTACTTC. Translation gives CASSTMTSRSSYEQYF.

This CDR3 is CASSTPPLAGGAYEQYF. CDR3 in DNA: TGTGCCAGCAGCACACCTCCACTAGCGGGGGGTGCCTACGAGCAGTACTTC. The chain uses TRBV21-1 and TRBJ2-7; the table's D call, TRBD2, has no DNA check behind it. TRBV21-1 is designated a pseudogene. The CDR3 runs 17 residues.